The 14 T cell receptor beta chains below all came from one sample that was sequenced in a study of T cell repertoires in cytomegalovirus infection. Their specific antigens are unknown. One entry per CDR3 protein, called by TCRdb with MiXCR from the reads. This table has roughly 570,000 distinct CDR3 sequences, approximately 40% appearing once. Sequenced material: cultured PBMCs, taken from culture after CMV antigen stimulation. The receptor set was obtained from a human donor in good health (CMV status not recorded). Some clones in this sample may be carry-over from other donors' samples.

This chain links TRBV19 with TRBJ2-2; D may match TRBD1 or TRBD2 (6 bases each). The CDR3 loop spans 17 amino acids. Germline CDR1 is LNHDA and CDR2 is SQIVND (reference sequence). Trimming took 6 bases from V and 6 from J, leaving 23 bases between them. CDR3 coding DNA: TGTGCCAGTAGCCTGTGGCTGGGGGCCACGGGAGCCGGGGAGCTGTTTTTT. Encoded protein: CASSLWLGATGAGELFF.

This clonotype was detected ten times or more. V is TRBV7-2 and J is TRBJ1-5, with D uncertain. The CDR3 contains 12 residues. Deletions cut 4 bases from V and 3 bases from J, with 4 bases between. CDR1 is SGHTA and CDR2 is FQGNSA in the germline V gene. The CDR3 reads CASSSYNQPQHF. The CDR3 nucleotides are TGTGCCAGCAGCTCCTACAATCAGCCCCAGCATTTT.

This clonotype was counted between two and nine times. The CDR3 is CASSPQTGGRSGANVLTF. The CDR3 region has the DNA TGCGCCAGCAGCCCGCAGACGGGAGGGAGGAGCGGGGCCAACGTCCTGACTTTC. The chain employs TRBV4-3 and TRBJ2-6, with TRBD2 identical over 8 bases. Germline loops: CDR1 LGHNA, CDR2 YSLEER. J gave up 4 bases and V 4 bases, and 12 bases lay outside the gene matches. The CDR3 contains 18 residues.

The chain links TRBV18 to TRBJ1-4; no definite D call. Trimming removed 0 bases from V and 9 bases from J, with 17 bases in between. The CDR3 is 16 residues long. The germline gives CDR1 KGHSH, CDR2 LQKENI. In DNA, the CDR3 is TGTGCCAGCTCACCACCGACGGCAGTGCCTGATCAAAAACTGTTTTTT. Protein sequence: CASSPPTAVPDQKLFF.

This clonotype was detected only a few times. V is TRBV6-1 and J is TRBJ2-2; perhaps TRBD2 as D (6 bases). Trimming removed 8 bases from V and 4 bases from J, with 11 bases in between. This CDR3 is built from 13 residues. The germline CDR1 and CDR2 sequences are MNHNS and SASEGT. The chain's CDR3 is CASCREATGELFF. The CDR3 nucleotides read TGTGCCAGCTGTAGGGAGGCCACCGGGGAGCTGTTTTTT.

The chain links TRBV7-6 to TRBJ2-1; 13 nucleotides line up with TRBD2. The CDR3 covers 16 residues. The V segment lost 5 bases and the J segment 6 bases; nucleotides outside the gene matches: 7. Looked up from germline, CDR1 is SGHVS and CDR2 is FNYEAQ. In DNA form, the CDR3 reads TGTGCCAGCAGCCGATACGGGACTAGCGGGGCCAATGAGCAGTTCTTC. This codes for CASSRYGTSGANEQFF.

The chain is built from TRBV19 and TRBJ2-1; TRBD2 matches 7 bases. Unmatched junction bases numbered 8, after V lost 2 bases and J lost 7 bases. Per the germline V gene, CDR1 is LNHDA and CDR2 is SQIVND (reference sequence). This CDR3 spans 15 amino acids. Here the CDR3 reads CASSIWGRGTNEQFF. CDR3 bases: TGTGCCAGTAGTATATGGGGGAGGGGTACAAATGAGCAGTTCTTC.

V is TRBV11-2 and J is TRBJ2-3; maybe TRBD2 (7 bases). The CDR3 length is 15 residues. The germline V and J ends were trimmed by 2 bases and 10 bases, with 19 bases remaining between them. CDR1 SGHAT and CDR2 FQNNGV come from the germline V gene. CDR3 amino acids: CASSLTGGLSQAQYF. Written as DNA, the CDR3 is TGTGCCAGCAGCTTAACGGGGGGCCTTAGCCAGGCGCAGTATTTT.

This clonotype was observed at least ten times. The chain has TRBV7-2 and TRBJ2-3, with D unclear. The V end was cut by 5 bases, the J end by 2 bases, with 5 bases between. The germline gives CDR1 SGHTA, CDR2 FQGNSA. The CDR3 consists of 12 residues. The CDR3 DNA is TGTGCCAGCAGCCCCACCACAGATACGCAGTATTTT. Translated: CASSPTTDTQYF. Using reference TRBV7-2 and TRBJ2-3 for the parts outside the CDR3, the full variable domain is GAGVSQSPSNKVTEKGKDVELRCDPISGHTALYWYRQSLGQGLEFLIYFQGNSAPDKSGLPSDRFSAERTGGSVSTLTIQRTQQEDSAVYLCASSPTTDTQYFGPGTRLTVL.

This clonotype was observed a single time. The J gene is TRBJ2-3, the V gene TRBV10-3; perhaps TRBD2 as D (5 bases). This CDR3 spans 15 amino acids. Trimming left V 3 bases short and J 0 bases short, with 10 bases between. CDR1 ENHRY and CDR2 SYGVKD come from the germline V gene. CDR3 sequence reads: CAISDQRASTDTQYF. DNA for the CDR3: TGTGCCATCAGTGATCAGAGGGCTAGCACAGATACGCAGTATTTT.

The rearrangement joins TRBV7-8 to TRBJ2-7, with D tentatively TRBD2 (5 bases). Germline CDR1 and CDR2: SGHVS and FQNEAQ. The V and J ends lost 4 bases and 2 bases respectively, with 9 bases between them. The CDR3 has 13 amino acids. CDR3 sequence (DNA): TGTGCCAGCAGCTCCGAGGGTCCCTACGAGCAGTACTTC. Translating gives CASSSEGPYEQYF.

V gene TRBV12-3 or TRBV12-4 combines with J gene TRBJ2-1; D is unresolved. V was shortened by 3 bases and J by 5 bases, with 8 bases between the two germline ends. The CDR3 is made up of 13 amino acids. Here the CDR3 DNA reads TGTGCCAGCAGTTTCGACGCCCACAATGAGCAGTTCTTC. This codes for CASSFDAHNEQFF.

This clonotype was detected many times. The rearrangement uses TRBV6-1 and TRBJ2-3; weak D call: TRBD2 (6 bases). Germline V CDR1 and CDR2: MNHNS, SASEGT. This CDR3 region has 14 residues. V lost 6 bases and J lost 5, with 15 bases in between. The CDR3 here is CASSLAEWGDTQYF. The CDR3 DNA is TGTGCCAGCAGCTTAGCGGAGTGGGGAGATACGCAGTATTTT.

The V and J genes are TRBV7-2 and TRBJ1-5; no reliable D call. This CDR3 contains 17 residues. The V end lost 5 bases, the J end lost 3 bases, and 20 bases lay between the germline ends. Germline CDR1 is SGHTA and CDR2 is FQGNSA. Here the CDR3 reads CASSPGRTFTHNQPQHF. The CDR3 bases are TGTGCCAGCAGCCCAGGAAGAACCTTCACTCACAATCAGCCCCAGCATTTT.